A selection of T cell receptor beta chains follows, all from one sample in a study of blood T cell repertoires in COVID-19. The protocol was immunoSEQ multiplex PCR, while the TCRdb copy is restricted to in-frame clones and leaves out a portion. The sample includes 53,000 or so clones, 60% to 85% of them seen just once. The sequencing sample was made of peripheral blood. The source of these receptors is a man aged 50 to 60 with active or convalescent COVID-19. The CDR3 runs from the conserved cysteine through the conserved F or W.

cdr3_aa	cdr3_length	j_call	v_call
CASSRGLAGSDTYNEQFF	18	TRBJ2-1	TRBV11-2
CASRGVNEKLFF	12	TRBJ1-4	TRBV2
CASSSGLAGGAGELFF	16	TRBJ2-2	TRBV7-3
CASARDSNTGELFF	14	TRBJ2-2	TRBV5-1
CASSLLGGSTDTQYF	15	TRBJ2-3	TRBV7-3
CAWMSPIIGAHEQYF	15	TRBJ2-7	TRBV30
CASSLATGRSGGYTF	15	TRBJ1-2	TRBV5-1
CASSEPGLAGEETQYF	16	TRBJ2-5	TRBV10-2
CASSLGLNYEQYF	13	TRBJ2-7	TRBV11-3
CASSFQLGDRAKYF	14	TRBJ2-5	TRBV7-8
CASRSSPGAGTEAFF	15	TRBJ1-1	TRBV5-1
CASSSQGLGYEQYF	14	TRBJ2-7	TRBV27
CATSRDRARATEAFF	15	TRBJ1-1	TRBV15
CASSIRTAYEQYF	13	TRBJ2-7	TRBV5-1
CASSSLAGVYEQYF	14	TRBJ2-7	TRBV6-5
CASSPSGTGVYSNQPQHF	18	TRBJ1-5	TRBV19
CASSSGTGPYEQYF	14	TRBJ2-7	TRBV5-1